The 2 T cell receptor beta chains below were found in one sample sequenced in a study of T-cell memory formation after mild COVID-19. TCRdb analysed the 5' RACE reads with MiXCR anew, one entry per CDR3 protein. Here the sample spans 250,000 to 400,000 distinct CDR3 sequences, more than 13% being singletons. Source material: PBMCs or a T cell subset sorted from them (not recorded which). Receptors originate from a man in his late teens or twenties who had mild COVID-19 (a few samples of this study predate the infection). Cell type and time point are not known.

This clonotype was picked up a small number of times. The V call is TRBV11-2, the J call TRBJ1-1; TRBD1 aligns across 7 bases. Trimming at V came to 1 base and at J to 4 bases, leaving 6 bases not matched to a gene. CDR3 length equals 15 residues. Germline lookup yields CDR1 SGHAT and CDR2 FQNNGV. Written as DNA, the CDR3 is TGTGCCAGCAGCTTAGGGGCCAGGGGGTTCACTGAAGCTTTCTTT. Translation gives CASSLGARGFTEAFF. Full variable domain (missing parts from reference TRBV11-2 and TRBJ1-1): EAGVAQSPRYKIIEKRQSVAFWCNPISGHATLYWYQQILGQGPKLLIQFQNNGVVDDSQLPKDRFSAERLKGVDSTLKIQPAKLEDSAVYLCASSLGARGFTEAFFGQGTRLTVV.

The V call is TRBV6-5, the J call TRBJ1-3; tentatively, D is TRBD1 (6 bases). Deletions cut 5 bases from V and 4 bases from J, with 18 bases between. This CDR3 comprises 16 residues. The germline V gene has CDR1 MNHEY and CDR2 SVGAGI. This CDR3 reads CASSQSQGSFGNTIYF. The CDR3 DNA follows: TGTGCCAGCAGTCAATCACAGGGCTCCTTCGGAAACACCATATATTTT.